The 16 T cell receptor beta chains given below trace back to one sample, sequenced in a study of T cell therapy after organ transplantation. Their antigen targets remain unknown. Produced via immunoSEQ multiplex PCR; TCRdb's table is partial and in-frame only. The sample lists 44,000 or so clones; 94% were seen once. The material was CD8+ T cells from blood, obtained before autologous CMV-specific T cell therapy. The receptors were gathered from a human patient who had received a solid organ transplant and had CMV disease.

This clone was seen once. The DNA for the CDR3 is TGTGCCAGCAGCTCCGACAGGGGGCGTACAGATACGCAGTATTTT. This encodes CASSSDRGRTDTQYF. The V and J genes are TRBV9 and TRBJ2-3, with 10 bases matching TRBD1. The CDR3 loop spans 15 amino acids. CDR1 is SGDLS, CDR2 YYNGEE, per germline. The ends lost 4 bases at V and 3 bases at J; junction bases unmatched: 5.

The chain uses TRBV11-3 and TRBJ1-1; D may be TRBD1 (5 bases). The V end was cut by 2 bases, the J end by 1 base, with 14 bases between. This CDR3 is built from 16 residues. Germline assignment: CDR1 SGHNT and CDR2 YENEEA. The CDR3 nucleotides read TGTGCCAGCAGCTTAAGACAGAGGGTAGAGAACACTGAAGCTTTCTTT. Its translation is CASSLRQRVENTEAFF.

This clone was counted only a few times. The chain has TRBV7-8 and TRBJ2-4; D remains unclear. Trimming shortened V by 0 bases and J by 8 bases, and 20 bases separated the two germline ends. CDR3 length: 17 residues. Germline V gene data show CDR1 as SGHVS and CDR2 as FQNEAQ. Here the CDR3 DNA reads TGTGCCAGCAGCTTAGCGCAGGTCGACCTTAACATTGACATTCAGTACTTC. The encoded protein is CASSLAQVDLNIDIQYF.

The chain employs TRBV7-9 and TRBJ1-1, with D possibly being TRBD1 (6 bases). V was shortened by 4 bases and J by 4 bases, with 10 bases between the two germline ends. Germline V gives CDR1 SEHNR, CDR2 FQNEAQ (reference sequence). This CDR3 contains 13 residues. The CDR3 bases are TGTGCCAGCAGCTGGACAGTTACCACTGAAGCTTTCTTT. It translates to CASSWTVTTEAFF.

The J gene is TRBJ1-5, the V gene TRBV19; 8 bases agree with TRBD1. J was trimmed by 0 bases and V by 6 bases; bases with no gene match: 4. Looked up from germline, CDR1 is LNHDA and CDR2 is SQIVND (reference sequence). The CDR3 runs 15 residues. CDR3 sequence: CASRDRDHSNQPQHF. The CDR3, as DNA: TGTGCCAGTAGGGACAGGGACCATAGCAATCAGCCCCAGCATTTT.

The genes are TRBV6-1 and TRBJ2-1; 7 bases are a match to TRBD2. V lost 5 bases to trimming and J lost 1 base; unmatched junction nucleotides: 5. Germline V gene sequence: CDR1 MNHNS, CDR2 SASEGT. The CDR3 is 15 amino acids. The CDR3 sequence: CASSSLADSYNEQFF. The CDR3 DNA reads as TGTGCCAGCAGTTCTCTAGCGGATTCCTACAATGAGCAGTTCTTC.

The table lists this clone with a few counts. The rearrangement uses TRBV2 and TRBJ1-1; D remains unclear. The V gene's germline CDR1 is SNHLY and CDR2 FYNNEI. The CDR3 covers 14 residues. V lost 3 bases and J 4 bases, leaving 12 bases between the germline ends. CDR3 sequence: CASSDSLFGTEAFF. Here the CDR3 DNA reads TGTGCCAGCAGTGATAGTTTGTTTGGCACTGAAGCTTTCTTT.

V is TRBV11-2 and J is TRBJ2-1; no reliable D call. The CDR3 length is 16 residues. The germline gives CDR1 SGHAT, CDR2 FQNNGV. V lost 0 bases, J lost 3 bases, and 12 bases lay in between. The CDR3 region has the DNA TGTGCCAGCAGCTTAGAAGCCAGGCAAAACTACAATGAGCAGTTCTTC. Translation gives CASSLEARQNYNEQFF.

In nucleotides, the CDR3 is TGTGCCAGCAACCCCCCTGACAGGATGAACACTGAAGCTTTCTTT. Amino acids: CASNPPDRMNTEAFF. The chain has TRBV2 and TRBJ1-1, with TRBD1 as a possible D gene (6 bases). Trimming left V 7 bases short and J 0 bases short, with 15 bases between. Looked up from germline, CDR1 is SNHLY and CDR2 is FYNNEI. This CDR3 has 15 amino acids.

CDR3 sequence reads: CASSFRETNEKLFF. DNA for the CDR3: TGTGCCAGCAGCTTCCGGGAAACTAATGAAAAACTGTTTTTT. The chain carries TRBV7-9 and TRBJ1-4, with unresolved D. V lost 3 bases, J lost 1 base, and 6 bases lay in between. The CDR3 has 14 residues. Germline assignment: CDR1 SEHNR and CDR2 FQNEAQ (reference sequence). Full variable domain (remainder filled in from reference TRBV7-9 and TRBJ1-4): DTGVSQNPRHKITKRGQNVTFRCDPISEHNRLYWYRQTLGQGPEFLTYFQNEAQLEKSRLLSDRFSAERPKGSFSTLEIQRTEQGDSAMYLCASSFRETNEKLFFGSGTQLSVL.

This clone was recorded once. This chain connects TRBV6-1 to TRBJ1-5; D gene unclear. V lost 2 bases and J lost 0, with 8 bases in between. CDR3 length equals 15 residues. Germline V CDR1 and CDR2: MNHNS, SASEGT. The chain's CDR3 is CASSELGYSNQPQHF. Here the CDR3 DNA reads TGTGCCAGCAGTGAACTGGGGTATAGCAATCAGCCCCAGCATTTT.

The CDR3 region has the DNA TGTGCCAGCAGTCAAGGACTTTTCGAAGCTTTCTTT. It is translated as CASSQGLFEAFF. The chain joins TRBV7-9 to TRBJ1-1, with D hard to call. Germline V CDR1 and CDR2: SEHNR, FQNEAQ (reference sequence). Between the trimmed V and J ends, which lost 6 bases and 8 bases, there was a span of 13 bases. The CDR3 length is 12 residues.

The V gene is TRBV5-6, the J gene TRBJ1-2; the D gene is possibly TRBD1 (5 bases). This CDR3 has 13 residues. Germline assignment: CDR1 SGHDT and CDR2 YYEEEE. The V and J ends lost 2 bases and 6 bases respectively, with 11 bases between them. CDR3 residues: CASSFSGVDGYTF. In DNA form, the CDR3 reads TGTGCCAGCAGCTTCTCGGGGGTTGATGGCTACACCTTC. Full variable domain (rest looked up from reference TRBV5-6 and TRBJ1-2): DAGVTQSPTHLIKTRGQQVTLRCSPKSGHDTVSWYQQALGQGPQFIFQYYEEEERQRGNFPDRFSGHQFPNYSSELNVNALLLGDSALYLCASSFSGVDGYTFGSGTRLTVV.

The genes are TRBV6-5 and TRBJ1-1; D is ambiguous. CDR1 is MNHEY, CDR2 SVGAGI, per germline. This CDR3 has 13 amino acids. Between the trimmed V and J ends, which lost 3 bases and 8 bases, there was a span of 13 bases. CDR3 protein: CASSYAPESEAFF. DNA for the CDR3: TGTGCCAGCAGTTATGCCCCAGAAAGCGAAGCTTTCTTT.

The chain has TRBV9 and TRBJ1-1, with 9 bases that match TRBD1. CDR1 and CDR2 (germline): SGDLS, YYNGEE. The CDR3 totals 13 residues. Trimming took 3 bases from V and 5 from J; bases not matched to a gene: 2. This chain's CDR3 is CASSGQGETEAFF. In DNA, the CDR3 is TGTGCCAGCAGCGGACAGGGGGAGACTGAAGCTTTCTTT.

The chain recombines TRBV19 with TRBJ1-2; unclear D gene. Germline V lookup: CDR1 LNHDA, CDR2 SQIVND (reference sequence). Trimming pared 7 bases from V and 4 bases from J, leaving 13 bases between. The CDR3 consists of 13 residues. This chain's CDR3 is CASTPSERYGYTF. CDR3 in DNA: TGTGCCAGTACCCCTTCGGAACGCTATGGCTACACCTTC.